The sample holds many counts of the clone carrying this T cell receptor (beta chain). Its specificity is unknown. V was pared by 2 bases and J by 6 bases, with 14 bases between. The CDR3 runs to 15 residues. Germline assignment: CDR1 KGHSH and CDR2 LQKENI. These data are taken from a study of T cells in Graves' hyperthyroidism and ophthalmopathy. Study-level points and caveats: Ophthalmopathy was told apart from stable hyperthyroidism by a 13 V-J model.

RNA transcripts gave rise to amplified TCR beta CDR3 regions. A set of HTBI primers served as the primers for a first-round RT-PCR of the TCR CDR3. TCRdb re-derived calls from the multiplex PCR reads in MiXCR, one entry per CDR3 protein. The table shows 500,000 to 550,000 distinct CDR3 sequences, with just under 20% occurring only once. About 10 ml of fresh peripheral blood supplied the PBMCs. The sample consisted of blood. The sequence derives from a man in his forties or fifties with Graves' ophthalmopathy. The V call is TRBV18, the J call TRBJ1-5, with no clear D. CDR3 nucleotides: TGTGCCAGCTCACCAGGGAGCGAATGGGGTCAGCCCCAGCATTTT. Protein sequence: CASSPGSEWGQPQHF.